This TCR beta chain appears in the sequencing data of a study of blood T cell repertoires in COVID-19. Study-level background: T cells, B-cell-depleted T cells, or PBMCs provided the cDNA or gDNA that served as material.

V gave up 1 base and J gave up 4 bases; unmatched junction bases: 8. The CDR3 runs to 16 residues. Germline-derived CDR1 and CDR2 are SGDLS and YYNGEE. Authors' analysis steps: Counts of nucleated cells, estimated from reference gene primer amplification, were obtained. Data came from immunoSEQ multiplex PCR; TCRdb stores just in-frame clones and leaves some out. V, J and clone size were drawn from that table, and D and trimming were deduced from the DNA. The repertoire holds approximately 90,000 clones, with around 80% as singletons. In this sample, this clone turned up once. The sample taken for sequencing was peripheral blood. The rearrangement joins TRBV9 to TRBJ2-5, with 9 nucleotides matching TRBD2. This sequence originates from a man aged 55 to 69 with acute or convalescent COVID-19. The CDR3 is CASSVSGGGARETQYF. The CDR3, as DNA: TGTGCCAGCAGCGTATCGGGCGGGGGGGCCCGAGAGACCCAGTACTTC. The full variable domain, its missing parts supplied by reference TRBV9 and TRBJ2-5, is DSGVTQTPKHLITATGQRVTLRCSPRSGDLSVYWYQQSLDQGLQFLIQYYNGEERAKGNILERFSAQQFPDLHSELNLSSLELGDSALYFCASSVSGGGARETQYFGPGTRLLVL.